This T cell receptor beta chain was sequenced for a study of neurological immune-mediated disorders. At least ten counts were recorded for this clonotype. Its antigen is currently unknown. The cDNA came from 5'RACE, which used 10-nucleotide random UMIs. TCRdb reprocessed the 5' RACE reads via MiXCR and lists one record per CDR3 protein. The sample shows around 48,000 distinct CDR3 sequences, around 10% of them seen only once. CDR3 length: 15 amino acids. The V gene's germline CDR1 is ENHRY and CDR2 SYGVKD. V was clipped by 3 bases and J by 5 bases, with 13 bases between them. Findings and caveats of the study: HTLV-1-associated myelopathy displayed the greatest TCR clonal expansion, and multiple sclerosis exhibited the smallest, lower than that of healthy controls.

This chain uses TRBV10-3 with TRBJ2-2, with D possibly matching TRBD2 (6 bases). Sequencing was carried out using PBMCs. This clonotype was obtained from a woman in her forties with HTLV-1-associated myelopathy (HAM/TSP). The CDR3 sequence is CAISDPGRSTGELFF. The DNA of the CDR3 is TGTGCCATCAGTGACCCTGGGAGGAGTACCGGGGAGCTGTTTTTT.